What follows are 30 T cell receptor beta chains derived from one specimen sequenced in a study of tissue T cells after allogeneic stem cell transplantation. Libraries were prepared by immunoSEQ multiplex PCR; TCRdb keeps only in-frame clonotypes and omits some of them. The table includes roughly 3,000 clones, 48% detected once. Time point: mouse harvest day 14 after allogeneic transplant. The graft held 10^6 splenic CD5+ T cells and 10^7 T-cell-depleted bone marrow cells. The sequencing sample was made of gut tissue. All receptors derive from a female BALB/c mouse given C57BL/6 T cells with graft-versus-host disease after an allogeneic hematopoietic cell transplant.

Note on this clone: Gene names denote mouse genes. With the read ending 1 residue before the CDR3 end, the germline J gene is used to fill in that end. The chain combines TRBV1 with TRBJ1-1; no firm D call. This CDR3 spans 15 amino acids. Trimming pared 0 bases from V and 0 bases from J, leaving 8 bases between. Germline V gene sequence: CDR1 NSQYPW, CDR2 LRSPGD (reference sequence). CDR3 bases read: TGCACCTGCAGTGCAGAGAGCAGTGCAAACACAGAAGTCTTC. Encoded protein: CTCSAESSANTEVF. The whole CDR3 reads CTCSAESSANTEVFF.

As for this clone: Gene names refer to mouse genes. The read terminates 1 residue ahead of where the CDR3 ends, so the germline J gene completes it. The genes are TRBV13-1 and TRBJ2-4; no clear D gene. The germline CDR1 and CDR2 sequences are NSHNY and SYGAGN. Trimming cost V 1 base and J 1 base, with 4 bases left between them. CDR3 length: 13 amino acids. The CDR3 bases that were read are TGTGCCAGCAGTGATCAGGGTCAAAACACCTTGTAC. It encodes CASSDQGQNTLY. In full, the CDR3 is CASSDQGQNTLYF.

Details on this clone: Gene and germline names: mouse. The CDR3 end lies 1 residue beyond the end of the read and is filled in from the germline J gene. The rearrangement uses TRBV2 and TRBJ1-5, with 7 bases fitting TRBD1. Germline-derived CDR1 and CDR2 are LGHNA and YSYQKL. CDR3 size: 14 residues. The V gene end was trimmed by 4 bases and the J gene end by 1 base; junction bases not matched to a gene: 1. The CDR3 reads CASSPTGNNQAPLF. The sequenced CDR3 bases are TGTGCCAGCAGCCCGACAGGGAACAACCAGGCTCCGCTT.

Concerning this clone: Genes and germline are mouse. CDR3 in amino acids: CASSQDIYAEQFF. The CDR3 DNA, read in part, is TGTGCCAGCAGCCAGGACATCTATGCTGAGCAGTTC. This chain joins TRBV26 and TRBJ2-1, with D perhaps TRBD1 (5 bases). With the read ending 1 residue before the CDR3 end, the germline J gene is used to fill in that end. Looked up from germline, CDR1 is KGHPV and CDR2 is FQNQEV (reference sequence). With 6 bases removed from V and 3 bases from J, the gap between germline ends came to 9 bases. This CDR3 spans 13 amino acids.

This clone was seen only a few times. Gene names follow the mouse nomenclature. Read sequence stops 1 residue before the CDR3 end, and the germline J gene provides the missing end. V is TRBV3 and J is TRBJ2-2, with D unclear. Trimming removed 3 bases at V and 5 bases at J, with 4 bases between. Germline CDR1 and CDR2: SNHLY and FYNGKV (reference sequence). The CDR3 totals 12 residues. This chain's CDR3 is CASSLGTGQLYF. The covered CDR3 bases are TGTGCCAGCAGCTTGGGGACCGGGCAGCTCTAC.

This clone has more than one count but fewer than ten. The gene symbols are mouse symbols. The observed sequence ends 1 residue before the CDR3 terminus, with the missing tail filled in from the germline J gene. This sequence joins TRBV12-2 and TRBJ2-7; 10 bases fit TRBD2. This CDR3 has 14 amino acids. Unmatched junction bases numbered 3, after V lost 2 bases and J lost 3 bases. The V gene's germline CDR1 is SGHLS and CDR2 HYDKME. The CDR3 sequence is CASSRDWGLYEQYF. CDR3 bases read: TGTGCCAGCTCTCGGGACTGGGGCCTCTATGAACAGTAC.

This clone has more than one count but fewer than ten. All gene names here are mouse names. The read is 1 residue too short to cover the CDR3 end, so that end is filled in from the germline J gene. The chain joins TRBV24 to TRBJ2-5; D tentatively reads TRBD1 or TRBD2 (5 bases each). Germline V lookup: CDR1 KGHTA, CDR2 FRNEEI. CDR3 length equals 14 residues. V was cut by 1 base and J by 2 bases, with 7 bases left in between. The part of the CDR3 DNA that was read is TGTGCCAGCAGTCTGTGGGACCTCCAAGACACCCAGTAC. This encodes CASSLWDLQDTQY. The whole CDR3 protein reads CASSLWDLQDTQYF.

Concerning this clone itself: Gene names and germline refer to mouse. The read terminates 1 residue ahead of where the CDR3 ends, so the germline J gene completes it. The gene calls are TRBV26 and TRBJ2-2, with D possibly being TRBD1 (6 bases). Germline V gene sequence: CDR1 KGHPV, CDR2 FQNQEV (reference sequence). V gave up 2 bases and J gave up 2 bases, with 6 bases separating them. CDR3 size: 14 residues. The CDR3 bases that were read are TGTGCCAGCAGTCTGACAGGGAACACCGGGCAGCTCTAC. Encoded protein: CASSLTGNTGQLY. The full-length CDR3 reads as CASSLTGNTGQLYF.

As to this clone: The gene names given are mouse names. The read falls 1 residue short of the CDR3 end, and the missing part is taken from the germline J gene. The V gene is TRBV14, the J gene TRBJ2-2; 12 bases agree with TRBD2. V lost 6 bases to trimming and J lost 0 bases; unmatched junction nucleotides: 9. Germline CDR1 and CDR2: SGHDT and FRDEAV. CDR3 length equals 18 residues. The CDR3 sequence is CASIYPGLGGPNTGQLYF. CDR3 bases read: TGTGCCAGCATCTACCCGGGACTGGGGGGTCCAAACACCGGGCAGCTCTAC.

As to this clone: Genes and germline are mouse. The read finishes 1 residue shy of the CDR3 end, and the germline J gene is used to complete it. The chain uses TRBV14 and TRBJ2-7; weak D call: TRBD2 (6 bases). Trimming shortened V by 1 base and J by 7 bases, and 6 bases separated the two germline ends. This CDR3 is 11 amino acids long. Germline V gene sequence: CDR1 SGHDT, CDR2 FRDEAV. The DNA read from the CDR3 is TGTGCCAGCAGTTTCCTGGGGGAACAGTAC. Its protein is CASSFLGEQY. The whole CDR3 is CASSFLGEQYF.

In regard to this clone: All gene names here are mouse names. The observed sequence ends 1 residue before the CDR3 terminus, with the missing tail filled in from the germline J gene. The chain has TRBV26 and TRBJ1-1, with D perhaps TRBD1 (6 bases). The germline V gene has CDR1 KGHPV and CDR2 FQNQEV (reference sequence). Trimming stripped 4 bases from V and 4 bases from J, with 13 bases between. There are 14 residues in the CDR3. The CDR3 bases that were read are TGTGCCAGCAGTCGGGGGGGGCGCGGCACAGAAGTCTTC. Translated, it gives CASSRGGRGTEVF. The whole CDR3 region reads CASSRGGRGTEVFF.

Only a few counts were recorded for this clone. Genes and germline come from the mouse. The read terminates 1 residue before the CDR3 end, so the remaining end is supplied by the germline J gene. The V call is TRBV13-3, the J call TRBJ2-2, with D maybe TRBD1 (5 bases). V was clipped by 5 bases and J by 0 bases, with 8 bases between them. Germline-derived CDR1 and CDR2 are NNHDY and SYVADS. The CDR3 is 14 amino acids. The part of the CDR3 DNA that was read is TGTGCCAGCAGGCGAGGGGCAAACACCGGGCAGCTCTAC. As protein: CASRRGANTGQLY. The whole CDR3 sequence reads CASRRGANTGQLYF.

With respect to this clone: Given a far larger clone just one base away, this is likely a sequencing read error. Genes here carry mouse names. The CDR3 end is not reached by the read, which stops 1 residue before it; the germline J gene fills it in. V is TRBV15 and J is TRBJ2-7, with TRBD2 matching 8 bases. The trim removed 6 bases at V and 3 bases at J, leaving 7 bases unmatched. Germline V gene sequence: CDR1 SGHND, CDR2 FRSKSL. CDR3 length: 14 amino acids. The CDR3 spells CASSFPGGNYEQYF. The part of the CDR3 DNA that was read is TGTGCCAGCAGCTTTCCTGGGGGGAACTATGAACAGTAC.

This clone was seen only a few times. Mouse germline and gene names are used. The CDR3 reads CASSPGTNSGNTLYF. CDR3 DNA (partial): TGTGCCAGCAGCCCCGGGACAAATTCTGGAAATACGCTCTAT. This sequence joins TRBV3 and TRBJ1-3, with a possible D match to TRBD1 (6 bases). The read gets to within 1 residue of the CDR3 end, and the germline J gene fills in the rest. Germline CDR1 SNHLY, CDR2 FYNGKV (reference sequence). Trimming removed 5 bases at V and 0 bases at J, with 11 bases between. This CDR3 spans 15 amino acids.

This clone was seen a handful of times. These gene names are mouse names. The CDR3 end lies 1 residue beyond the end of the read and is filled in from the germline J gene. This chain joins TRBV20 and TRBJ2-7, with D unresolved. This CDR3 spans 11 amino acids. Germline values: CDR1 GFQATS, CDR2 STVNSAI. V lost 1 base, J lost 4 bases, and 5 bases lay in between. The DNA read from the CDR3 is TGTGGTGCTAGGGTCAGGTATGAACAGTAC. As protein: CGARVRYEQY. The whole CDR3 region reads CGARVRYEQYF.

To note about this clone: Gene names denote mouse genes. The read falls 1 residue short of the CDR3 end, and the missing part is taken from the germline J gene. This chain joins TRBV15 and TRBJ2-7, with D maybe TRBD1 (5 bases). The CDR3 totals 12 residues. Trimming left V 1 base short and J 4 bases short, with 5 bases between. Germline CDR1 reads SGHND; CDR2 reads FRSKSL. The CDR3 here is CASSLGQYEQYF. The part of the CDR3 DNA that was read is TGTGCCAGCAGTTTAGGACAGTATGAACAGTAC.

Notes on this clone: Gene labels here are mouse ones. The read ends 1 residue early relative to the CDR3; the germline J gene fills the gap. This chain uses TRBV23 with TRBJ2-4; the table's D gene call, TRBD2, was not cross checked with the DNA. CDR1 is KGHTA and CDR2 is FQNQQP in the germline V gene. CDR3 length: 14 residues. The CDR3 is CSSSQLGDQNTLYF. CDR3 DNA, as far as it was read: TGCTCCAGCAGTCAACTGGGGGACCAAAACACCTTGTAC.

Of note for this clone: Mouse gene names apply. With the read ending 1 residue before the CDR3 end, the germline J gene is used to fill in that end. The chain recombines TRBV20 with TRBJ2-4; D not certain. This CDR3 contains 12 residues. Trimming removed 5 bases from V and 0 bases from J, with 6 bases in between. Germline CDR1 is GFQATS and CDR2 is STVNSAI. The chain's CDR3 is CGAYTSQNTLYF. Partial CDR3 DNA: TGTGGTGCTTACACTAGTCAAAACACCTTGTAC.

With respect to this clone: The gene names here belong to mouse. With the read ending 1 residue before the CDR3 end, the germline J gene is used to fill in that end. The genes are TRBV23 and TRBJ1-4; the table names TRBD1, a call not compared with the DNA. Germline lookup yields CDR1 KGHTA and CDR2 FQNQQP. CDR3 length: 14 amino acids. Incomplete CDR3 DNA: TGCTCCAGCAGCCTACAAATTTCCAACGAAAGATTATTT. Translated, it gives CSSSLQISNERLF. The whole CDR3 reads CSSSLQISNERLFF.

Note on this clone: Gene names refer to mouse genes. The read comes to an end 1 residue before the CDR3 does, leaving the germline J gene to fill in the end. The V call is TRBV13-3, the J call TRBJ2-4; 8 bases agree with TRBD1. The CDR3 is 11 amino acids. V trimming: 5 bases; J trimming: 7 bases; junction bases outside the gene matches: 0. Looked up from germline, CDR1 is NNHDY and CDR2 is SYVADS. The CDR3 spells CASRTGDTLYF. The sequenced part of the CDR3 DNA is TGTGCCAGCAGGACAGGGGACACCTTGTAC. Using reference TRBV13-3 and TRBJ2-4 for the parts outside the CDR3, the full variable domain is EAAVTQSPRSKVAVTGGKVTLSCHQTNNHDYMYWYRQDTGHGLRLIHYSYVADSTEKGDIPDGYKASRPSQENFSLILELASLSQTAVYFCASRTGDTLYFGAGTRLSVL.

This clone was picked up a small number of times. Gene and germline names: mouse. The read terminates 1 residue ahead of where the CDR3 ends, so the germline J gene completes it. V usage is TRBV13-2 and J usage is TRBJ2-5, with 8 positions matching TRBD1. CDR1 and CDR2 from the germline V gene are NNHNN and SYGAGS (reference sequence). V dropped 3 bases and J dropped 5; count of bases not matched to a gene: 5. The CDR3 has 14 residues. This chain's CDR3 is CASGVQGDGDTQYF. Partial CDR3 DNA: TGTGCCAGCGGTGTACAGGGGGATGGAGACACCCAGTAC.

With regard to this clone: Genes and germline are mouse. The CDR3 extends 1 residue past the end of the read, so its final part is completed from the germline J gene. The genes are TRBV12-2 and TRBJ2-3, with D maybe TRBD1 (5 bases). The V end lost 3 bases, the J end lost 0 bases, and 9 bases lay between the germline ends. Germline V lookup: CDR1 SGHLS, CDR2 HYDKME. The CDR3 covers 14 residues. The CDR3 protein is CASSWTLSAETLYF. The sequenced part of the CDR3 DNA is TGTGCCAGCTCTTGGACACTTAGTGCAGAAACGCTGTAT.

Note on this clone: Germline and genes: mouse. The CDR3 bases that were read are TGTGCCAGCAGCCCCGGGACAGGGGATGAACAGTAC. This codes for CASSPGTGDEQY. The CDR3, in full, reads CASSPGTGDEQYF. The chain links TRBV26 to TRBJ2-7; 10 bases align to TRBD1. The read comes to an end 1 residue before the CDR3 does, leaving the germline J gene to fill in the end. Germline loops: CDR1 KGHPV, CDR2 FQNQEV (reference sequence). The length of the CDR3 is 13 residues. After removal of 6 bases from V and 5 bases from J, the junction contained 4 bases not matched to a gene.

This clone was picked up a small number of times. Gene names are mouse gene names. The CDR3 is cut off 1 residue early in the read; its end comes from the germline J gene. The V and J genes are TRBV3 and TRBJ2-7; TRBD2 might be the D (5 bases). The length of the CDR3 is 13 residues. Germline CDR1 and CDR2: SNHLY and FYNGKV (reference sequence). The V end lost 4 bases, the J end lost 1 base, and 8 bases lay between the germline ends. CDR3 loop: CASSSLVSYEQYF. The CDR3 DNA, read in part, is TGTGCCAGCAGCTCACTGGTTTCCTATGAACAGTAC.

The sample holds a few counts of this clone. Gene names and germline refer to mouse. The CDR3 end falls 1 residue outside the read, so it is completed with the germline J gene. The V and J genes are TRBV26 and TRBJ2-4; no clear D gene. CDR1 is KGHPV and CDR2 is FQNQEV in the germline V gene (reference sequence). With 4 bases removed from V and 2 bases from J, the gap between germline ends came to 4 bases. This CDR3 region has 12 residues. This CDR3 reads CASSRNQNTLYF. Incomplete CDR3 DNA: TGTGCCAGCAGTCGGAATCAAAACACCTTGTAC.

Regarding this clone: The gene symbols are mouse symbols. The read finishes 1 residue shy of the CDR3 end, and the germline J gene is used to complete it. V and J are TRBV13-2 and TRBJ2-7, with 10 bases matching TRBD2. CDR3 length: 14 amino acids. The germline gives CDR1 NNHNN, CDR2 SYGAGS (reference sequence). Trimming cost V 2 bases and J 7 bases; bases outside gene matches: 6. CDR3 DNA, as far as it was read: TGTGCCAGCGGTGAAGTCTGGGGGGGCGGCGAACAGTAC. Its translation is CASGEVWGGGEQY. The complete CDR3 protein is CASGEVWGGGEQYF.

As for this clone: Gene names are the mouse ones. The read comes to an end 1 residue before the CDR3 does, leaving the germline J gene to fill in the end. V usage is TRBV26 and J usage is TRBJ1-4; D unresolved. This CDR3 has 15 amino acids. Germline CDR1 reads KGHPV; CDR2 reads FQNQEV (reference sequence). Trimming removed 0 bases from V and 0 bases from J, with 5 bases in between. CDR3: CASSLSRISNERLFF. Partial CDR3 DNA: TGTGCCAGCAGTCTGTCTCGGATTTCCAACGAAAGATTATTT.

A note on this clone: Germline and genes here are mouse. CDR3 DNA (partial): TGTGCCAGCTCTCTCAGAATTAACCAGGCTCCGCTT. Translated: CASSLRINQAPL. The full CDR3 protein reads CASSLRINQAPLF. This chain connects TRBV12-1 to TRBJ1-5, with D hard to call. The read stops 1 residue short of the end of the CDR3; the missing end is completed from the germline J gene. The germline V and J ends were trimmed by 0 bases and 4 bases, with 6 bases remaining between them. The CDR3 is 13 residues long. Germline V gene sequence: CDR1 SGHSN, CDR2 HYEKVE.

As regards this clone: The gene symbols are mouse symbols. The read halts 1 residue ahead of the CDR3 end, with the missing end drawn from the germline J gene. The chain has TRBV12-2 and TRBJ2-1; 13 bases line up with TRBD2. With 4 bases clipped from V and 3 bases from J, the junction kept 5 bases outside the gene matches. Germline-derived CDR1 and CDR2 are SGHLS and HYDKME. The CDR3 is 16 amino acids. CDR3 bases read: TGTGCCAGCTCCGGACTGGGGGGGCGAGGCTATGCTGAGCAGTTC. Translated: CASSGLGGRGYAEQF. In full, the CDR3 reads CASSGLGGRGYAEQFF.

Note on this clone: Any gene name here is a mouse gene name. Sequencing ends 1 residue short of the CDR3 end; the germline J gene provides the rest. The V and J genes are TRBV12-1 and TRBJ1-1; 8 bases line up with TRBD1. From germline, CDR1 is SGHSN and CDR2 HYEKVE. V was clipped by 4 bases and J by 1 base; unmatched bases: 4. The length of the CDR3 is 14 residues. The CDR3 spells CASSLTGVNTEVFF. Incomplete CDR3 DNA: TGTGCCAGCTCCCTGACAGGGGTGAACACAGAAGTCTTC.